These T cell receptor beta chains were read from a single sample in a study of T cell repertoires in cytomegalovirus infection. Each CDR3 protein is one row after TCRdb ran MiXCR on the reads. This sample has 450,000 to 600,000 distinct CDR3 sequences, with about 33% found just once. These receptors are not linked to any known antigen. Source: cultured PBMCs, taken from culture after CMV antigen stimulation. The source of these receptors is a human donor in good health (CMV status not recorded). Some clones in this sample may be carry-over from other donors' samples. CDR3s include the opening cysteine and the closing phenylalanine or tryptophan. D genes are given only for firm matches. Clone size is stated in some rows and not others, as once, few, many or a class when expanded.

abundance,d_gene,v_gene,j_gene,CDR3aa,CDR3nt
many,NA,TRBV5-6,TRBJ1-2,CASIETGTRYGYTF,TGTGCCAGCATCGAAACCGGGACACGCTATGGCTACACCTTC
few,TRBD2,TRBV20-1,TRBJ2-1,CSARDMTSSNEQFF,TGCAGTGCTAGAGACATGACTAGCTCCAATGAGCAGTTCTTC
NA,NA,TRBV19,TRBJ2-4,CASSKQYPLNIQYF,TGTGCCAGTAGTAAACAGTATCCGCTGAACATTCAGTACTTC
NA,NA,TRBV20-1,TRBJ2-2,CSATKNTGELFF,TGCAGTGCAACAAAGAACACCGGGGAGCTGTTTTTT
few,NA,TRBV19,TRBJ2-6,CASELPGLGSGANVLTF,TGTGCCAGTGAGCTTCCGGGTTTAGGTTCCGGGGCCAACGTCCTGACTTTC
NA,NA,TRBV4-3,TRBJ2-1,CASSQEMRVRTPLGEQFF,TGCGCCAGCAGCCAAGAAATGAGGGTCAGGACCCCCTTGGGTGAGCAGTTCTTC
NA,NA,TRBV20-1,TRBJ1-2,CSARDNYGYTF,TGCAGTGCCCGGGATAACTATGGCTACACCTTC
NA,NA,TRBV28,TRBJ1-5,CASSTNGVSNQPQHF,TGTGCCAGCAGTACCAACGGGGTTAGCAATCAGCCCCAGCATTTT
many,NA,TRBV7-8,TRBJ2-1,CASSTNPRGSVEF,TGTGCCAGCAGCACCAACCCACGGGGGAGTGTGGAGTTC
NA,NA,TRBV29-1,TRBJ1-1,CSVGTPTEAFF,TGCAGCGTTGGGACACCCACTGAAGCTTTCTTT
NA,NA,TRBV20-1,TRBJ2-1,CSPFGSRGNNEQFF,TGCAGCCCCTTCGGGTCCCGGGGCAACAATGAGCAGTTCTTC
few,TRBD1,TRBV19,TRBJ2-6,CASRSGTGSWGSGANVLTF,TGTGCCAGTAGATCCGGGACAGGGTCGTGGGGCTCTGGGGCCAACGTCCTGACTTTC
NA,TRBD1,TRBV2,TRBJ1-2,CASSEQGAVYGYTF,TGTGCCAGCAGTGAACAGGGGGCGGTCTATGGCTACACCTTC
few,TRBD2,TRBV12-5,TRBJ2-1,CASGLVLAGSSYNEQFF,TGTGCTAGTGGTTTGGTCCTAGCGGGATCATCATACAATGAGCAGTTCTTC
NA,NA,TRBV5-1,TRBJ2-5,CASSLWGQAGETQYF,TGCGCCAGCAGCTTATGGGGACAAGCGGGGGAGACCCAGTACTTC
once,TRBD2,TRBV19,TRBJ2-1,CASSIVKRETYNEQFF,TGTGCCAGTAGTATAGTAAAGCGGGAGACCTACAATGAGCAGTTCTTC
NA,NA,TRBV30,TRBJ2-5,CAWSYQETQYF,TGTGCCTGGAGCTACCAAGAGACCCAGTACTTC
NA,TRBD1,TRBV11-3,TRBJ2-6,CATHRGTGVPFSGANVLTF,TGTGCCACACACCGGGGTACAGGGGTCCCCTTCTCTGGGGCCAACGTCCTGACTTTC
few,TRBD1,TRBV7-9,TRBJ1-4,CASSLGQDSQELFF,TGTGCCAGCAGCTTGGGACAGGATAGTCAGGAACTGTTTTTT
NA,NA,TRBV7-2,TRBJ2-1,CASSLGQNYNEQFF,TGTGCCAGCAGCTTAGGACAGAATTACAATGAGCAGTTCTTC
NA,TRBD1,TRBV12-3/TRBV12-4,TRBJ1-5,CASSRSGTGDQPQHF,TGTGCCAGCAGTCGATCCGGGACAGGGGATCAGCCCCAGCATTTT
NA,TRBD2,TRBV29-1,TRBJ2-1,CSARRTSYGEQFF,TGCAGCGCGAGAAGGACTAGCTACGGTGAGCAGTTCTTC